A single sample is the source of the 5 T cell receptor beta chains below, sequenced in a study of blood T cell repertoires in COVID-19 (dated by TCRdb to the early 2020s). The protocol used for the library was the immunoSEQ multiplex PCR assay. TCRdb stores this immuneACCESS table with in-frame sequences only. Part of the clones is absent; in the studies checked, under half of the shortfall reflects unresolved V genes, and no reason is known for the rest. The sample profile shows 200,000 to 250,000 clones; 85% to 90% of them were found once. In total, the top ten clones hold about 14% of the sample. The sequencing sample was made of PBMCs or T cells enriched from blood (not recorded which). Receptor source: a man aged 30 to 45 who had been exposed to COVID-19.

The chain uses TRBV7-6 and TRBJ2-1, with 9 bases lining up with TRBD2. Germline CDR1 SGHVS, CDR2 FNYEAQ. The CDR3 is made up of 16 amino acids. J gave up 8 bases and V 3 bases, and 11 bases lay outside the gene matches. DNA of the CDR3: TGTGCCAGCAGCTTTCCTTGGCGGGGGGGCCCTCATGAGCAGTTCTTC. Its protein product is CASSFPWRGGPHEQFF.

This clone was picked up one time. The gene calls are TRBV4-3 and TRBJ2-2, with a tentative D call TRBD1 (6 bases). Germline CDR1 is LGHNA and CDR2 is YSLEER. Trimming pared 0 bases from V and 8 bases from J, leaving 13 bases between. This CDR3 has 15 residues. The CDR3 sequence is CASSQDWQGPGELFF. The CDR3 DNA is TGCGCCAGCAGCCAAGATTGGCAGGGGCCAGGGGAGCTGTTTTTT.

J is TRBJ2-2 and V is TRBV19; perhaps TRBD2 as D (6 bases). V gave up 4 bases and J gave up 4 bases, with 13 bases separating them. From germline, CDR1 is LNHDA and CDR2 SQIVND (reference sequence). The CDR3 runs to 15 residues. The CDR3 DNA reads TGTGCCAGTAGTACGACTAGTGTACCCACCGGGGAGCTGTTTTTT. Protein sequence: CASSTTSVPTGELFF.

CDR3 coding DNA: TGCAGCGTTGATTGGGGAGATTCCACTGAAGCTTTCTTT. Protein sequence: CSVDWGDSTEAFF. The chain is built from TRBV29-1 and TRBJ1-1, with D hard to call. The CDR3 is made up of 13 amino acids. Trimming cost V 3 bases and J 4 bases, with 12 bases left between them. Looked up from germline, CDR1 is SQVTM and CDR2 is ANQGSEA.

CDR3 region: CASSYSNSTDTQYF. CDR3 in DNA: TGTGCCAGCAGTTACTCGAACTCCACAGATACGCAGTATTTT. V usage is TRBV6-2 or TRBV6-3 and J usage is TRBJ2-3; D uncertain. V was cut by 0 bases and J by 2 bases, with 6 bases left in between. This CDR3 is built from 14 residues. Germline lookup yields CDR1 MNHEY and CDR2 SVGEGT.